The 23 T cell receptor beta chains in this list originate from one sample, sequenced in a study of beta chain features in type 1 diabetes. Of the isolated RNA, all was reverse transcribed, and so the sequenced material was expressed TCRB transcripts. TCRdb's copy holds only in-frame clones and misses some; the assay was immunoSEQ multiplex PCR. The table records 900,000 or so clones, 17% of them present only once. The sample taken for sequencing was naive CD4+ T cells from blood. The receptors here all came from a woman between 18 and 29 years old in good health.

J is TRBJ2-5 and V is TRBV4-3; 7 bases are a match to TRBD2. The germline CDR1 and CDR2 sequences are LGHNA and YSLEER. The length of the CDR3 is 16 residues. V lost 1 base and J lost 5; bases outside the gene matches: 10. CDR3 DNA sequence: TGCGCCAGCAGCCAAGTTGTTGGACTAGGCGCGGAGACCCAGTACTTC. Translating gives CASSQVVGLGAETQYF.

This clone was observed a few times. The chain carries TRBV7-9 and TRBJ1-1, with a tentative D call TRBD1 (6 bases). The germline gives CDR1 SEHNR, CDR2 FQNEAQ (reference sequence). The ends were cut back, 5 bases at V and 1 base at J, with 11 bases in the middle. The CDR3 length is 14 residues. CDR3 sequence: CASSTDRRNTEAFF. The CDR3 bases are TGTGCCAGCAGCACGGACAGAAGGAACACTGAAGCTTTCTTT.

V gene TRBV4-3 combines with J gene TRBJ1-2, with D maybe TRBD1 (6 bases). Trimming left V 0 bases short and J 3 bases short, with 14 bases between. Germline CDR1 is LGHNA and CDR2 is YSLEER. The CDR3 consists of 16 residues. CDR3 region: CASSQDRGREYYGYTF. As DNA, the CDR3 is TGCGCCAGCAGCCAAGATCGGGGGCGGGAATACTATGGCTACACCTTC.

This clone was counted a few times. The chain carries TRBV7-2 and TRBJ1-2; D is unclear. This CDR3 is built from 13 residues. V shed 1 base and J shed 5 bases, with 8 bases lying between them. Germline V CDR1 and CDR2: SGHTA, FQGNSA. CDR3 residues: CASSLDQTYGYTF. The CDR3 DNA follows: TGTGCCAGCAGCTTAGACCAGACATATGGCTACACCTTC.

The gene calls are TRBV7-9 and TRBJ2-1; D perhaps matches TRBD2 (6 bases). Trimming stripped 2 bases from V and 6 bases from J, with 14 bases between. From germline, CDR1 is SEHNR and CDR2 FQNEAQ (reference sequence). This CDR3 contains 15 residues. CDR3 nucleotide sequence: TGTGCCAGCAGCTTAAAATCGGGAGCTCTCAATGAGCAGTTCTTC. Translating gives CASSLKSGALNEQFF.

This clone was seen a few times. The CDR3 region has the DNA TGCGCCAGCAGCCAAGAACCTGCGGCTCAGCCCCAGCATTTT. The encoded protein is CASSQEPAAQPQHF. The chain couples TRBV4-3 to TRBJ1-5; D unresolved. Germline assignment: CDR1 LGHNA and CDR2 YSLEER. Trimming stripped 0 bases from V and 6 bases from J, with 9 bases between. The CDR3 covers 14 residues.

The table lists this clone with a few counts. The rearrangement links TRBV7-2 to TRBJ2-1; maybe TRBD2 (6 bases). This CDR3 has 18 residues. V was cut by 2 bases and J by 0 bases, with 17 bases left in between. Germline V gives CDR1 SGHTA, CDR2 FQGNSA. The CDR3 region is CASSLRSSALSSYNEQFF. The CDR3 coding sequence is TGTGCCAGCAGCTTAAGGTCTAGCGCCCTGAGCTCCTACAATGAGCAGTTCTTC.

This clone was detected a few times. The rearrangement links TRBV10-3 to TRBJ2-4, with D unclear. CDR3 size: 15 residues. V shed 0 bases and J shed 6 bases, with 12 bases lying between them. Germline CDR1 is ENHRY and CDR2 is SYGVKD. The CDR3 DNA reads as TGTGCCATCAGTGAGTCGTCCCGGCTCGGAAACATTCAGTACTTC. It encodes CAISESSRLGNIQYF.

In its sample, this clone was seen a few times. The V call is TRBV6-4, the J call TRBJ1-1; D possibly corresponds to TRBD1 (6 bases). CDR3 length: 13 residues. Looked up from germline, CDR1 is MRHNA and CDR2 is SNTAGT. V lost 4 bases and J 3 bases, leaving 9 bases between the germline ends. DNA for the CDR3: TGTGCCAGCAGTGCCAACAGGGACACTGAAGCTTTCTTT. Protein product: CASSANRDTEAFF.

The J gene is TRBJ1-2, the V gene TRBV4-3; 11 bases are shared with TRBD1. Trimming took 1 base from V and 4 from J; bases not matched to a gene: 2. This CDR3 comprises 15 residues. Germline V CDR1 and CDR2: LGHNA, YSLEER. The CDR3 DNA follows: TGCGCCAGCAGCCAAGGGACAGGGGGCGGCTATGGCTACACCTTC. Translating it yields CASSQGTGGGYGYTF.

This clone was observed a handful of times. V usage is TRBV7-2 and J usage is TRBJ2-7; tentative D call: TRBD2 (5 bases). This CDR3 spans 17 amino acids. Trimming took 0 bases from V and 3 from J, leaving 18 bases between them. Germline CDR1 and CDR2: SGHTA and FQGNSA. CDR3 bases: TGTGCCAGCAGCTTAGCCGAGGGCGCCACCAAATACTACGAGCAGTACTTC. Encoded protein: CASSLAEGATKYYEQYF.

This chain joins TRBV19 and TRBJ2-4; 8 nucleotides agree with TRBD1. The junction had 2 bases not matched to a gene; V was cut back by 6 bases and J by 7 bases. The CDR3 consists of 12 residues. The germline V gene has CDR1 LNHDA and CDR2 SQIVND (reference sequence). CDR3 bases: TGTGCCAGTAGGACAGGGGACAACATTCAGTACTTC. Amino acid sequence: CASRTGDNIQYF. The full variable domain, completed using reference TRBV19 and TRBJ2-4, is DGGITQSPKYLFRKEGQNVTLSCEQNLNHDAMYWYRQDPGQGLRLIYYSQIVNDFQKGDIAEGYSVSREKKESFPLTVTSAQKNPTAFYLCASRTGDNIQYFGAGTRLSVL.

On this clone: Other nucleotide sequences from this sample produce the same CDR3. The J gene is TRBJ2-1, the V gene TRBV28, with D unclear. The germline V gene has CDR1 MDHEN and CDR2 SYDVKM. V lost 2 bases to trimming and J lost 4 bases, with 3 bases between them. The CDR3 runs 12 residues. The CDR3 here is CASSLSYNEQFF. CDR3 DNA: TGTGCCAGCAGTTTAAGTTACAATGAGCAGTTCTTC.

This clone was seen a handful of times. This chain links TRBV6-6 with TRBJ2-1; TRBD2 agrees at 8 bases. This CDR3 spans 15 amino acids. Trimming took 4 bases from V and 3 from J; bases not matched to a gene: 5. The V gene's germline CDR1 is MNHNY and CDR2 SVGAGI (reference sequence). In nucleotides, the CDR3 is TGTGCCAGCAGTTTGTCGGGAGGGGGCTACAATGAGCAGTTCTTC. Translated: CASSLSGGGYNEQFF.

This clone has more than one count but fewer than ten. The rearrangement joins TRBV27 to TRBJ2-7; 12 positions agree with TRBD2. From germline, CDR1 is MNHEY and CDR2 SMNVEV (reference sequence). J lost 5 bases, V lost 5 bases, and 7 bases had no gene match. The CDR3 runs 15 residues. The CDR3 loop reads CASSPRTSGTNEQYF. As DNA, the CDR3 is TGTGCCAGCAGTCCCCGGACTAGCGGGACCAACGAGCAGTACTTC.

This clone was counted only a few times. This chain links TRBV7-2 with TRBJ2-5; 7 nucleotides line up with TRBD2. The V gene's germline CDR1 is SGHTA and CDR2 FQGNSA. CDR3 length: 14 amino acids. V was pared by 6 bases and J by 3 bases, with 7 bases of the junction left unmatched. CDR3 nucleotide sequence: TGTGCCAGCAGAGTTACCGGGACTAAAGAGACCCAGTACTTC. It codes for CASRVTGTKETQYF.

The rearrangement joins TRBV7-3 to TRBJ2-2, with 9 bases aligning to TRBD2. CDR3 length equals 16 residues. Germline loops: CDR1 SGHTA, CDR2 FQGTGA. V trimming: 2 bases; J trimming: 1 base; junction bases outside the gene matches: 2. CDR3 bases: TGTGCCAGCAGCTTAGTTAGCGGGAGGAACACCGGGGAGCTGTTTTTT. It translates to CASSLVSGRNTGELFF.

This chain uses TRBV18 with TRBJ2-7, with TRBD1 matching 9 bases. CDR3 length: 17 amino acids. The V gene's germline CDR1 is KGHSH and CDR2 LQKENI. Losses at the gene ends were 2 bases for V and 0 bases for J; bases not matched to a gene: 8. The CDR3 coding sequence is TGTGCCAGCTCACCAAAATTTCGACAGGGGGACTCCTACGAGCAGTACTTC. It is translated as CASSPKFRQGDSYEQYF.

This chain links TRBV23-1 with TRBJ2-7; perhaps TRBD1 as D (7 bases). TRBV23-1 has ORF status, its function being uncertain. This CDR3 region has 17 residues. The V end was cut by 8 bases, the J end by 3 bases, with 26 bases between. CDR3 sequence reads: CASHNRGLGLIDYEQYF. The CDR3 DNA is TGCGCCAGCCATAACAGGGGACTGGGACTTATAGACTACGAGCAGTACTTC.

This chain links TRBV25-1 with TRBJ2-1, with 11 bases matching TRBD2. The CDR3 runs to 16 residues. V was pared by 0 bases and J by 6 bases, with 4 bases of the junction left unmatched. Germline V gene data show CDR1 as MGHDK and CDR2 as SYGVNS. The CDR3 loop is CASSEYRLAGRNEQFF. For the CDR3, the DNA is TGTGCCAGCAGTGAATACCGACTAGCGGGACGCAATGAGCAGTTCTTC.

The J gene is TRBJ2-7, the V gene TRBV7-6; maybe TRBD1 (5 bases). V was clipped by 1 base and J by 2 bases, with 18 bases between them. Germline values: CDR1 SGHVS, CDR2 FNYEAQ. The CDR3 extends over 17 amino acids. The CDR3 bases are TGTGCCAGCAGCTTAGTACGGTGGGGCAGGGCCGCCTACGAGCAGTACTTC. Translated: CASSLVRWGRAAYEQYF.

The rearrangement uses TRBV28 and TRBJ2-7, with D unresolved. Germline CDR1 reads MDHEN; CDR2 reads SYDVKM. CDR3 length: 15 amino acids. Trimming pared 1 base from V and 4 bases from J, leaving 14 bases between. CDR3 sequence (DNA): TGTGCCAGCAGTTTATCTCCGGGTTCTGGTTACGAGCAGTACTTC. Residues: CASSLSPGSGYEQYF.

The count of this clone is one. The V call is TRBV28, the J call TRBJ1-4; no clear D. CDR1 MDHEN and CDR2 SYDVKM come from the germline V gene. The length of the CDR3 is 14 residues. Trimming left V 8 bases short and J 0 bases short, with 10 bases between. The CDR3 sequence: CASSGPATNEKLFF. The CDR3 DNA sequence: TGTGCCAGCTCCGGACCTGCAACTAATGAAAAACTGTTTTTT.